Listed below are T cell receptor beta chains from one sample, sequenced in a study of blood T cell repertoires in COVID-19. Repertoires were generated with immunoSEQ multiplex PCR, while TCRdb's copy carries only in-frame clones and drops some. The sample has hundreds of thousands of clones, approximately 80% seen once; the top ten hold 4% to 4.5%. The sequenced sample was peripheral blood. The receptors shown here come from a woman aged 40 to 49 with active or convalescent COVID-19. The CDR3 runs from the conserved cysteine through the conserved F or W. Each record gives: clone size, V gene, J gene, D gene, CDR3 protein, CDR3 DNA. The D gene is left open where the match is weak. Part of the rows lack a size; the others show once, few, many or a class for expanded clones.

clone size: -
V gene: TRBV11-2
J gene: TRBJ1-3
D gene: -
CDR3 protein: CASSLRSGNTIYF
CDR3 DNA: TGTGCCAGCAGCTTGCGCTCTGGAAACACCATATATTTT

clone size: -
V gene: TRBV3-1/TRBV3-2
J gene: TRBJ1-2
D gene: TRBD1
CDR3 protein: CASSPTGGGGYGYTF
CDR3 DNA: TGTGCCAGCAGCCCTACAGGGGGCGGAGGCTATGGCTACACCTTC

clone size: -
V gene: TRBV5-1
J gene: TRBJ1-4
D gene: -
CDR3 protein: CASSRDGTNEKLFF
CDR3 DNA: TGCGCCAGCTCTCGGGATGGAACTAATGAAAAACTGTTTTTT

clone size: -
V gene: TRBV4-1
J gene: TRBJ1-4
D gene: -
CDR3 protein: CASSQRGSNEKLFF
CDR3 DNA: TGCGCCAGCAGCCAACGAGGGTCGAATGAAAAACTGTTTTTT

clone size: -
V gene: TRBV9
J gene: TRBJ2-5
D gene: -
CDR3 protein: CASSASVYQETQYF
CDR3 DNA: TGTGCCAGCAGCGCCTCCGTGTACCAAGAGACCCAGTACTTC

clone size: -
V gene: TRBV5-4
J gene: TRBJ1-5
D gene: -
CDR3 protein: CASSLGQAVWDGNNQPQHF
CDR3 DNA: TGTGCCAGCAGCTTGGGACAGGCCGTCTGGGATGGAAATAATCAGCCCCAGCATTTT

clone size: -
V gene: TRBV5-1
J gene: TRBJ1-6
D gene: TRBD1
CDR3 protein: CASSLERGQGNSPLHF
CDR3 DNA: TGCGCCAGCAGCTTGGAGAGGGGGCAGGGTAATTCACCCCTCCACTTT

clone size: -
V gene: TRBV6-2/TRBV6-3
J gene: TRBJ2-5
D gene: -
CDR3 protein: CASSYAGTHQETQYF
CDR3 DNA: TGTGCCAGCAGTTACGCGGGGACCCACCAAGAGACCCAGTACTTC

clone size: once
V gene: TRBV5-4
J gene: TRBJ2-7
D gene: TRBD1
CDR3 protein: CASSLTGVYDEQYF
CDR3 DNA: TGTGCCAGCAGCTTGACAGGGGTTTACGACGAGCAGTACTTC

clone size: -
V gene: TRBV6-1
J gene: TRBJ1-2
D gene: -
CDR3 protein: CASSEAPRNYGYTF
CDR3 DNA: TGTGCCAGCAGTGAAGCCCCCCGTAACTATGGCTACACCTTC

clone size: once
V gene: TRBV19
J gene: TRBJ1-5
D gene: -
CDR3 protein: CASSIAAGINQPQHF
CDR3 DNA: TGTGCCAGTAGTATAGCGGCCGGGATCAATCAGCCCCAGCATTTT

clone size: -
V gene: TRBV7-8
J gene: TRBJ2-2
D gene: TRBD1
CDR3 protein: CASSTQGANTGELFF
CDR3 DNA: TGTGCCAGCAGCACACAGGGGGCGAACACCGGGGAGCTGTTTTTT

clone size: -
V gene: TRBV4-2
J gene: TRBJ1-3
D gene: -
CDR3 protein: CASSQPGLQNVGTIYF
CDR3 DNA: TGTGCCAGCAGCCAACCAGGACTACAAAATGTGGGCACCATATATTTT

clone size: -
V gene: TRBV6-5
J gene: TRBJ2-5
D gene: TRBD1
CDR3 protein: CASSRSGTVQETQYF
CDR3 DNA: TGTGCCAGCTCTCGATCGGGGACAGTACAAGAGACCCAGTACTTC

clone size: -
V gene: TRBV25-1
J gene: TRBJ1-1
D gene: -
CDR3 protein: CASKGTRENTEAFF
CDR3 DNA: TGTGCCAGCAAGGGAACCAGGGAAAACACTGAAGCTTTCTTT

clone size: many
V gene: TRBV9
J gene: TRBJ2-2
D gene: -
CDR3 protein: CASSVAWQNTGELFF
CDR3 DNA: TGTGCCAGCAGCGTAGCTTGGCAGAACACCGGGGAGCTGTTTTTT

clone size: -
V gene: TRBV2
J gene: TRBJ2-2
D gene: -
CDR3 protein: CASSGQGFANTGELFF
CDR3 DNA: TGTGCCAGCAGTGGTCAGGGGTTCGCGAACACCGGGGAGCTGTTTTTT

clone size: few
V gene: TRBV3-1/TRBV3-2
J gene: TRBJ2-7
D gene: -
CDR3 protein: CASSQGAPDVFEQYF
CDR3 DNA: TGTGCCAGCAGCCAGGGGGCTCCCGACGTTTTCGAGCAGTACTTC

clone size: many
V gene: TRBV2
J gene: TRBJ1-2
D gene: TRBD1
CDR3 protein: CARGTDRGGYTF
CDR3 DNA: TGTGCCAGAGGGACAGACCGCGGTGGCTACACCTTC

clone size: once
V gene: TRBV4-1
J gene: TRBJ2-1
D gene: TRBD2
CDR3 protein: CASSQDTPGSGGVPSYNEQFF
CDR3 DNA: TGCGCCAGCAGCCAAGATACCCCGGGTAGCGGGGGGGTTCCCTCCTACAATGAGCAGTTCTTC

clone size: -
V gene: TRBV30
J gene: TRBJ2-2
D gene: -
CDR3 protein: CAWSWGDTGELFF
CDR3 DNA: TGTGCCTGGAGTTGGGGGGACACCGGGGAGCTGTTTTTT

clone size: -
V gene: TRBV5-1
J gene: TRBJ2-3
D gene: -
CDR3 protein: CASTDGGTQYF
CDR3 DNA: TGCGCCAGCACGGACGGAGGTACGCAGTATTTT

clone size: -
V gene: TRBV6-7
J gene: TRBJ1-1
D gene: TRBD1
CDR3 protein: CASSYSKEGARNTEAFF
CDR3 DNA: TGTGCCAGCAGTTACTCGAAGGAGGGGGCGAGGAACACTGAAGCTTTCTTT

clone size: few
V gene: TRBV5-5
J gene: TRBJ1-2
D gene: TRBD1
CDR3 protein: CASTTGTGDSSGYTF
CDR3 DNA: TGTGCCAGCACTACCGGGACAGGTGATTCGAGCGGCTACACCTTC

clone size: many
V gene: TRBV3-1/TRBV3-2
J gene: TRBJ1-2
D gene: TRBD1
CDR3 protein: CASRTGTGGGYTF
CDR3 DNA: TGTGCCAGCAGAACCGGGACAGGGGGTGGCTACACCTTC

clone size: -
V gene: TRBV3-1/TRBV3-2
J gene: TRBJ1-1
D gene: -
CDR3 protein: CASSPRTALNTEAFF
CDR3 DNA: TGTGCCAGCAGCCCGAGGACAGCCCTGAACACTGAAGCTTTCTTT

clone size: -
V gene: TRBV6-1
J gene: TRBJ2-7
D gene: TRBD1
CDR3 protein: CASSEAGQGSEQYF
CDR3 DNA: TGTGCCAGCAGTGAAGCGGGACAGGGAAGCGAGCAGTACTTC

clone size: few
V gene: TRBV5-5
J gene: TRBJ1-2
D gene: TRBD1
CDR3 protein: CASSLGQGLDYGYTF
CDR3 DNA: TGTGCCAGCAGCTTGGGACAGGGTCTAGACTATGGCTACACCTTC

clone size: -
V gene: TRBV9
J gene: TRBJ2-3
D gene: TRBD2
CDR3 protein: CASSVGTSGTDTQYF
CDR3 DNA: TGTGCCAGCAGCGTCGGGACTAGCGGCACAGATACGCAGTATTTT

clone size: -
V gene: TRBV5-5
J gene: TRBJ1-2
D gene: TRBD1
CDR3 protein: CASSLLQGINYGYTF
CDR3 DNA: TGTGCCAGCAGCTTGCTACAGGGGATTAACTATGGCTACACCTTC

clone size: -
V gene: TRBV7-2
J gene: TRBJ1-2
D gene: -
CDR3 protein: CASSSQGGGFYGYTF
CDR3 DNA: TGTGCCAGCAGCTCCCAGGGTGGGGGGTTCTATGGCTACACCTTC

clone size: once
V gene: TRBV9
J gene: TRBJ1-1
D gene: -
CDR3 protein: CASSVSQNTEAFF
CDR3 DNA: TGTGCCAGCAGCGTAAGCCAGAACACTGAAGCTTTCTTT

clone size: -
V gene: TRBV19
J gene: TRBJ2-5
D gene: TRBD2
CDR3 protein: CASSMTSPETQYF
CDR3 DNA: TGTGCCAGTAGTATGACTAGCCCAGAGACCCAGTACTTC

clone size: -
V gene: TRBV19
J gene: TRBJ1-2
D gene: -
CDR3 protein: CASRPQGGTNYGYTF
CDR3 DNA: TGTGCCAGTAGACCCCAGGGCGGTACTAACTATGGCTACACCTTC

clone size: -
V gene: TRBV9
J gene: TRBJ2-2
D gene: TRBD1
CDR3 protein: CASSPRTGDSPGELFF
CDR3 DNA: TGTGCCAGCAGCCCACGGACAGGGGATAGTCCCGGGGAGCTGTTTTTT

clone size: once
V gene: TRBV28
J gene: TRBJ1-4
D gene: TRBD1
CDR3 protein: CASSPIPGQGVPTNEKLFF
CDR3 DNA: TGTGCCAGCAGTCCTATCCCCGGACAGGGAGTGCCAACTAATGAAAAACTGTTTTTT

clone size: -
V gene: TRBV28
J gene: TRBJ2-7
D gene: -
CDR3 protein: CASTLSGRSYEQYF
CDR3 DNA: TGTGCCAGCACCCTCAGTGGCAGAAGTTACGAGCAGTACTTC

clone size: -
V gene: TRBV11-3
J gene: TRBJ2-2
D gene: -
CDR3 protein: CASSLDGSLNTGELFF
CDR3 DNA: TGTGCCAGCAGCTTAGATGGCAGTTTGAACACCGGGGAGCTGTTTTTT

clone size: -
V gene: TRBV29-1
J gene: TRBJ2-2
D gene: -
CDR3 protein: CSVENQANTGELFF
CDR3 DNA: TGCAGCGTTGAAAATCAGGCGAACACCGGGGAGCTGTTTTTT

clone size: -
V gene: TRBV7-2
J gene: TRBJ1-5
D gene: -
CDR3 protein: CASSRTNQPQHF
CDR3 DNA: TGTGCCAGCAGTCGAACTAATCAGCCCCAGCATTTT

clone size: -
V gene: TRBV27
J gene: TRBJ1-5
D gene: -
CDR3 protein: CASSFSGFQPQHF
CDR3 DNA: TGTGCCAGCAGTTTCTCGGGGTTTCAGCCCCAGCATTTT

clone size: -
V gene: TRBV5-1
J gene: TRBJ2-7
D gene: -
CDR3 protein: CASSWQEAYEQYF
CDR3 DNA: TGCGCCAGCAGCTGGCAGGAGGCCTACGAGCAGTACTTC

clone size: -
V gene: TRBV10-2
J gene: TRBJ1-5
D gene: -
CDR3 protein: CASRGLSGQPQHF
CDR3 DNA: TGCGCCAGCAGAGGACTGTCGGGGCAGCCCCAGCATTTT

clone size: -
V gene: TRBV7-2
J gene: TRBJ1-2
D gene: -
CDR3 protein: CASSKTGRGDYGYTF
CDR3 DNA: TGTGCCAGCAGCAAGACAGGCCGGGGGGACTATGGCTACACCTTC

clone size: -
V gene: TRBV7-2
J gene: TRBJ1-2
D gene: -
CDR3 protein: CASSSNTRAFYGYTF
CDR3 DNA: TGTGCCAGCAGCTCCAATACGAGGGCTTTCTATGGCTACACCTTC

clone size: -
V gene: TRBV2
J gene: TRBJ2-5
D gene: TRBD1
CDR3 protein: CASSRDSQETQYF
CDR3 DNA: TGTGCCAGCAGCCGGGACAGTCAAGAGACCCAGTACTTC

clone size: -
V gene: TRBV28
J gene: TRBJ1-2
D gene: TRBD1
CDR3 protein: CASSYRGRPTNYGYTF
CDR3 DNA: TGTGCCAGCAGTTACAGGGGGCGCCCCACAAACTATGGCTACACCTTC

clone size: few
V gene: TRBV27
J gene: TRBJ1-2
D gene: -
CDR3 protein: CASSLSTGLGGYTF
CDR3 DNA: TGTGCCAGCAGTTTATCGACTGGGTTGGGTGGCTACACCTTC

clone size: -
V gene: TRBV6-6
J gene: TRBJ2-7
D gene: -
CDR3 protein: CASRPSGYEQYF
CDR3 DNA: TGTGCCAGCAGGCCGTCGGGCTACGAGCAGTACTTC